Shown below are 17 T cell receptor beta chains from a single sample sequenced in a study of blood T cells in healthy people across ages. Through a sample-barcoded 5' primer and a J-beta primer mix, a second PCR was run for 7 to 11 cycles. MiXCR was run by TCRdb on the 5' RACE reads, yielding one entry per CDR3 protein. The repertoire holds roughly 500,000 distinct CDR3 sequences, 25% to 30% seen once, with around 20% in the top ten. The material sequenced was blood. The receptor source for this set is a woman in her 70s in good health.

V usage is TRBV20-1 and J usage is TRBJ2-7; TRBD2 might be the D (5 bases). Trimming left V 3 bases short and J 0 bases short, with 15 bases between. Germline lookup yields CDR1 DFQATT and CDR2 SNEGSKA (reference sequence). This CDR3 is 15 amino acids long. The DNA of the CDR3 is TGCAGTGCTAGTGAGGGTCTTTTCAGCTCCTACGAGCAGTACTTC. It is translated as CSASEGLFSSYEQYF.

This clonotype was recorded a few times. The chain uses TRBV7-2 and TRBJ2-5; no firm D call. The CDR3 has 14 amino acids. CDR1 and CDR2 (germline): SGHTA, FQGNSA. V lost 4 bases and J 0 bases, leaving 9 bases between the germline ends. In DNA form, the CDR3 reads TGTGCCAGCAGCTCCCCGGGCAACCAAGAGACCCAGTACTTC. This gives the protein CASSSPGNQETQYF.

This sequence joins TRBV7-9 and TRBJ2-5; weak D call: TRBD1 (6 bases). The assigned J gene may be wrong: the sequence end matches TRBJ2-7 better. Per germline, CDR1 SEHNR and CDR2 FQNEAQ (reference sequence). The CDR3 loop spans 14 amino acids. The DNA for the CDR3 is TGTGCCAGCAGCTCAGGGGCAGGGAGCTACGAGCAGTACTTC. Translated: CASSSGAGSYEQYF.

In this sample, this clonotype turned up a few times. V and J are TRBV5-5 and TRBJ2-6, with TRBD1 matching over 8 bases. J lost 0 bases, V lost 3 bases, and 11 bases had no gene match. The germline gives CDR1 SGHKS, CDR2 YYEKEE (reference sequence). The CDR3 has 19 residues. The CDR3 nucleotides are TGTGCCAGCAGCTCCCAGACAGGGGCAAGAATCTCTGGGGCCAACGTCCTGACTTTC. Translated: CASSSQTGARISGANVLTF.

CDR3 sequence reads: CASSYGRAQGTIYF. In DNA, the CDR3 is TGTGCCAGCAGTTACGGACGGGCTCAAGGCACCATATATTTT. The V and J genes are TRBV6-5 and TRBJ1-3; D gene uncertain. The CDR3 sequence is 14 residues long. CDR1 is MNHEY and CDR2 is SVGAGI in the germline V gene. Between the trimmed V and J ends, which lost 2 bases and 9 bases, there was a span of 14 bases.

The CDR3 sequence: CASSQGRRYEQYF. Here the CDR3 DNA reads TGTGCCAGCAGCCAGGGGAGACGCTACGAGCAGTACTTC. V gene TRBV12-3 or TRBV12-4 combines with J gene TRBJ2-7; perhaps TRBD1 as D (6 bases). Trimming pared 6 bases from V and 3 bases from J, leaving 12 bases between. CDR3 size: 13 residues.

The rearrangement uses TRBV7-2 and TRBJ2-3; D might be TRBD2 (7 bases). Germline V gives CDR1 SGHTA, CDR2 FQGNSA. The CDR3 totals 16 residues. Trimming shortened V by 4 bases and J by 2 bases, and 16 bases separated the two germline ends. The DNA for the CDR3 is TGTGCCAGCAGCTCAGGGGACTACCAGAACACAGATACGCAGTATTTT. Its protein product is CASSSGDYQNTDTQYF.

The CDR3 sequence is CASSYGTGGRKKLFF. The CDR3 DNA is TGTGCCAGCAGTTACGGGACGGGTGGGAGGAAAAAACTGTTTTTT. This chain links TRBV6-5 with TRBJ1-4, with a tentative D call TRBD1 (5 bases). The CDR3 extends over 15 amino acids. The ends were cut back, 2 bases at V and 9 bases at J, with 16 bases in the middle. Germline CDR1 is MNHEY and CDR2 is SVGAGI.

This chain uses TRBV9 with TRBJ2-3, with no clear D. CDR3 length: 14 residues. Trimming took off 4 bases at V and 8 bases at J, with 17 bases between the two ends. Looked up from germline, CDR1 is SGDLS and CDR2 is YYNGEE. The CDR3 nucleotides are TGTGCCAGCAGCCCAGAACGGACCCCAGGTACGCAGTATTTT. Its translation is CASSPERTPGTQYF.

CDR3 coding DNA: TGCGCCAGCAGCCTCACCGGGACCATCACCGGGGAGCTGTTTTTT. As protein: CASSLTGTITGELFF. The V gene is TRBV5-1, the J gene TRBJ2-2; D is perhaps TRBD1 or TRBD2 (5 bases each). Per germline, CDR1 SGHRS and CDR2 YFSETQ. CDR3 length equals 15 residues. The V and J ends lost 4 bases and 4 bases respectively, with 14 bases between them.

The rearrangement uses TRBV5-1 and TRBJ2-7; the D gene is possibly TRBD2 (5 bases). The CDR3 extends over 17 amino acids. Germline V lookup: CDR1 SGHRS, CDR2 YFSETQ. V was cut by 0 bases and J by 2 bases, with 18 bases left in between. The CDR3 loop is CASSLDYPSSTPYEQYF. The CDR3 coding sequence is TGCGCCAGCAGCTTGGATTATCCGTCTAGCACTCCCTACGAGCAGTACTTC.

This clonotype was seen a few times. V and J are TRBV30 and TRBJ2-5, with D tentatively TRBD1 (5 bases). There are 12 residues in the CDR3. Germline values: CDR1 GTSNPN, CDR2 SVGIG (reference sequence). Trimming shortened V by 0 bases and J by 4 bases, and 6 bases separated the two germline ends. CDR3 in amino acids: CAWSVTGETQYF. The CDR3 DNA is TGTGCCTGGAGTGTAACAGGAGAGACCCAGTACTTC.

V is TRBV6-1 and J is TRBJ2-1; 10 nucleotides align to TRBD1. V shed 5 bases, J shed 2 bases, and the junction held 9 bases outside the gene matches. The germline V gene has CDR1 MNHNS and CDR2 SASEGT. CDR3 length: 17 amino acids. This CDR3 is CASSPSPGTGAYNEQFF. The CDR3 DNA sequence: TGTGCCAGCAGTCCCTCACCGGGGACAGGGGCCTACAATGAGCAGTTCTTC.

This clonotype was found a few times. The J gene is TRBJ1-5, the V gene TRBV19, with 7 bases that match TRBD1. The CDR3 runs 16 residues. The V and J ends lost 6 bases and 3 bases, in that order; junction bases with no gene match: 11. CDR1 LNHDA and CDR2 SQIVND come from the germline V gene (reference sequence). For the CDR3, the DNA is TGTGCCAGTAGCGAGCAGGGGGGATCCTTCAATCAGCCCCAGCATTTT. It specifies CASSEQGGSFNQPQHF.

The CDR3 DNA sequence: TGTGCCAGCAGCACCCACGGGACAGGCGGACAAGAGACCCAGTACTTC. It is translated as CASSTHGTGGQETQYF. The rearrangement links TRBV6-1 to TRBJ2-5, with 8 bases that match TRBD1. CDR1 and CDR2 from the germline V gene are MNHNS and SASEGT. The V and J ends lost 6 bases and 2 bases, in that order; junction bases with no gene match: 11. The CDR3 is made up of 16 amino acids.

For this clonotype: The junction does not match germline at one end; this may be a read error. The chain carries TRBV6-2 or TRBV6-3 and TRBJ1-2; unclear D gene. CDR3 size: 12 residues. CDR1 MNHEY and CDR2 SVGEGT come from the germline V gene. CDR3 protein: CASSWSARGYTF. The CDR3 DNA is TGTGCTAGCAGTTGGAGTGCTAGAGGCTACACCTTC.

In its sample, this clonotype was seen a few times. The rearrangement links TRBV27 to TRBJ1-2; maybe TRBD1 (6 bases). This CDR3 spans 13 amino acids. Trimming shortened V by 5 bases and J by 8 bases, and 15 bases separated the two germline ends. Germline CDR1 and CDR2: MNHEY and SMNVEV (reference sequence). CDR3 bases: TGTGCCAGCAGTGAGTTGCAGGGGCAAGGCTACACCTTC. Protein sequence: CASSELQGQGYTF.